This T cell receptor (beta chain) was sequenced for a study of long-term antiretroviral therapy in people with HIV. Per donor, a minimum of one pre-ART and a minimum of two post-ART PBMC samples were available. With survey level as its setting, the immunoSEQ assay was v3.0. Measured with immunoSEQ multiplex PCR; TCRdb has only the in-frame clones, and not every one. The sample lists roughly 25,000 clones, 85% occurring once. The V gene's germline CDR1 is GTSNPN and CDR2 SVGIG (reference sequence). The CDR3 covers 14 residues. Trimming removed 3 bases at V and 9 bases at J, with 18 bases between. This TCR was sampled from a man aged 35 to 55 with HIV. The J gene is TRBJ1-5, the V gene TRBV30, with D perhaps matching TRBD1 (6 bases). The starting material was unsorted PBMCs, obtained 2.3 years after starting antiretroviral therapy. The CDR3 bases are TGTGCCTGGAGCCACCGGGGGGGCCCAGGGCCCCAGCATTTT. It codes for CAWSHRGGPGPQHF.